Sequencing of this T cell receptor beta chain was carried out in a study of OX40 agonist ivuxolimab in advanced cancers. The study's findings and limits: Circulating CD4+ and CD8+ T cells showed clonal expansion by week 6 at 0.1 to 3.0 mg/kg.

This table comes from immunoSEQ multiplex PCR, and its TCRdb copy is limited to in-frame clones, with some not included. The profile covers tens of thousands of clones, with 75% to 90% appearing a single time and approximately 0.62% taken by the ten largest. This CDR3 is 14 amino acids long. The germline V gene has CDR1 SQVTM and CDR2 ANQGSEA. V lost 2 bases to trimming and J lost 8 bases, with 18 bases between them. Blood sampling took place at baseline, cycle 4 day 1, and cycle 7 day 1. Notes on this clone: The antigen is not known.

The clonotype comes from an adult with an advanced solid tumor such as melanoma, head and neck, liver or kidney cancer. This specimen was CD4+ or CD8+ T cells sorted from blood, taken in a trial of the OX40 agonist ivuxolimab. The chain joins TRBV29-1 to TRBJ1-2; the D is unclear. Written as DNA, the CDR3 is TGCAGCGTTGAAAGTCTAGGGCCGCAGTGGGGCTACACCTTC. It translates to CSVESLGPQWGYTF. The whole variable domain, remainder taken from reference TRBV29-1 and TRBJ1-2, is SAVISQKPSRDICQRGTSLTIQCQVDSQVTMMFWYRQQPGQSLTLIATANQGSEATYESGFVIDKFPISRPNLTFSTLTVSNMSPEDSSIYLCSVESLGPQWGYTFGSGTRLTVV.